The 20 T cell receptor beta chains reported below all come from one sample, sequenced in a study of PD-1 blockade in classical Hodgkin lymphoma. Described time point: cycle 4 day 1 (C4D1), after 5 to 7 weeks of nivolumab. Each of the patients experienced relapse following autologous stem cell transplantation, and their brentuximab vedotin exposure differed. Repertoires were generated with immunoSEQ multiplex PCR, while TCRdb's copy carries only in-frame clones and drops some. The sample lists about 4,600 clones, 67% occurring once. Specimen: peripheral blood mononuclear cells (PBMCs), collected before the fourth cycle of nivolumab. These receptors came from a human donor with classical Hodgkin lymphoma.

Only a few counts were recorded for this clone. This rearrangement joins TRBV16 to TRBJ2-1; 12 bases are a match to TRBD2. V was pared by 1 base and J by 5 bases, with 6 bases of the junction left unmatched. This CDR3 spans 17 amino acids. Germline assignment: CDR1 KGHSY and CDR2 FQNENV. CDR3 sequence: CASSQFGLAGGNNEQFF. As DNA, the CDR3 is TGTGCCAGCAGCCAATTCGGTCTAGCGGGAGGGAACAATGAGCAGTTCTTC.

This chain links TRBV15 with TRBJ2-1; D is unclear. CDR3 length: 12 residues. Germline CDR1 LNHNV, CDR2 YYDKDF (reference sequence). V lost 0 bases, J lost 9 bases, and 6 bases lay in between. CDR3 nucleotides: TGTGCCACCAGCAGAGATGGTTTTGAGCAGTTCTTC. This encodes CATSRDGFEQFF.

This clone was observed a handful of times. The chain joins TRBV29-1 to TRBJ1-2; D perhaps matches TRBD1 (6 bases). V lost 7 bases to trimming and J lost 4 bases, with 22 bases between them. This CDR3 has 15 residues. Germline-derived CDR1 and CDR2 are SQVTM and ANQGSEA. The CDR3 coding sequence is TGCAGCGCCGACACCCCTCTGGGGGGCAGCTATGGCTACACCTTC. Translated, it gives CSADTPLGGSYGYTF. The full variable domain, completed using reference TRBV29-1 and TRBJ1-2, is SAVISQKPSRDICQRGTSLTIQCQVDSQVTMMFWYRQQPGQSLTLIATANQGSEATYESGFVIDKFPISRPNLTFSTLTVSNMSPEDSSIYLCSADTPLGGSYGYTFGSGTRLTVV.

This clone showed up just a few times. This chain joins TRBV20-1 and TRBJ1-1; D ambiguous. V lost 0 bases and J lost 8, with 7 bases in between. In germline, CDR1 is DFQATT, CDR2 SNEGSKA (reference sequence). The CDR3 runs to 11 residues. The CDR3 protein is CSARDLAEAFF. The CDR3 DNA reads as TGCAGTGCTAGAGATCTAGCCGAAGCTTTCTTT.

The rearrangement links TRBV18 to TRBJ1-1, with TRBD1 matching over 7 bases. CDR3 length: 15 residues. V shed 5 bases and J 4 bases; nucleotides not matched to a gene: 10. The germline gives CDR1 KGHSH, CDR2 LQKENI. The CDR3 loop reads CASSRTGRFGTEAFF. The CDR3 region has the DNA TGTGCCAGCTCAAGGACAGGACGGTTCGGCACTGAAGCTTTCTTT.

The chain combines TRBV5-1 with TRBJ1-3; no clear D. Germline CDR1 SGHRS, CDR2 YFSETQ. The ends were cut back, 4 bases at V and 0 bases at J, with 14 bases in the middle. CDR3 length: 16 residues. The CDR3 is CASSAFYGSSGNTIYF. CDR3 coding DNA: TGCGCCAGCAGCGCCTTTTACGGTAGCTCTGGAAACACCATATATTTT. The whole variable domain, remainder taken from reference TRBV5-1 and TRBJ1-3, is KAGVTQTPRYLIKTRGQQVTLSCSPISGHRSVSWYQQTPGQGLQFLFEYFSETQRNKGNFPGRFSGRQFSNSRSEMNVSTLELGDSALYLCASSAFYGSSGNTIYFGEGSWLTVV.

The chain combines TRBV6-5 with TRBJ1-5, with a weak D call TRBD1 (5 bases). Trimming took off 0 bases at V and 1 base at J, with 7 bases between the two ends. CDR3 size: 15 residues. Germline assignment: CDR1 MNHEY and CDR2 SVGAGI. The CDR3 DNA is TGTGCCAGCAGTTACTCTGGGGGAAGCAATCAGCCCCAGCATTTT. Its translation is CASSYSGGSNQPQHF.

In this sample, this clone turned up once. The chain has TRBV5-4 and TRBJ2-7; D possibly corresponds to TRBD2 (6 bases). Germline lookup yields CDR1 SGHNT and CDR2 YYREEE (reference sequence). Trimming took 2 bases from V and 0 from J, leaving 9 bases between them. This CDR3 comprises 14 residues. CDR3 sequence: CASSFGGSSYEQYF. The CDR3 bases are TGTGCCAGCAGCTTTGGGGGGTCCTCCTACGAGCAGTACTTC. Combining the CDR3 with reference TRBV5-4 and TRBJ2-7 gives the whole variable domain ETGVTQSPTHLIKTRGQQVTLRCSSQSGHNTVSWYQQALGQGPQFIFQYYREEENGRGNFPPRFSGLQFPNYSSELNVNALELDDSALYLCASSFGGSSYEQYFGPGTRLTVT.

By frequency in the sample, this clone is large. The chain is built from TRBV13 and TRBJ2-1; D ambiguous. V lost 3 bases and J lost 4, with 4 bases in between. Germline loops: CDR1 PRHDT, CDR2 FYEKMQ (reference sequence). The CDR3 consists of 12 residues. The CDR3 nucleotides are TGTGCCAGCAGCTTCCCATACAATGAGCAGTTCTTC. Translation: CASSFPYNEQFF.

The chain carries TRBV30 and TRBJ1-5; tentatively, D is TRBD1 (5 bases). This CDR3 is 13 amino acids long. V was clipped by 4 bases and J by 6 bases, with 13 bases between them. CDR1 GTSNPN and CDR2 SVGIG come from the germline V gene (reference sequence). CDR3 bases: TGTGCCTGGAAGGGGCGGGCCGGTCAGCCCCAGCATTTT. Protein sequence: CAWKGRAGQPQHF.

CDR3 residues: CASSLESAPRNEQFF. The CDR3 bases are TGTGCCAGCAGCTTAGAGTCGGCTCCTCGCAATGAGCAGTTCTTC. The rearrangement joins TRBV7-2 to TRBJ2-1; D ambiguous. Germline assignment: CDR1 SGHTA and CDR2 FQGNSA. The CDR3 consists of 15 residues. V dropped 1 base and J dropped 6 bases, with 13 bases sitting between them.

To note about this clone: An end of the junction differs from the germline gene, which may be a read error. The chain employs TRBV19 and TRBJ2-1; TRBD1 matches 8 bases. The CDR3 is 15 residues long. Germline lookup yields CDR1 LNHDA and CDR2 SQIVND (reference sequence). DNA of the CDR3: TGTACCAGTAGTAAGCAGGGGGCAACGTACAATGAGCAGTTCTTC. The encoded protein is CTSSKQGATYNEQFF. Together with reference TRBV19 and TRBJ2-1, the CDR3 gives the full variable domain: DGGITQSPKYLFRKEGQNVTLSCEQNLNHDAMYWYRQDPGQGLRLIYYSQIVNDFQKGDIAEGYSVSREKKESFPLTVTSAQKNPTAFYLCTSSKQGATYNEQFFGPGTRLTVL.

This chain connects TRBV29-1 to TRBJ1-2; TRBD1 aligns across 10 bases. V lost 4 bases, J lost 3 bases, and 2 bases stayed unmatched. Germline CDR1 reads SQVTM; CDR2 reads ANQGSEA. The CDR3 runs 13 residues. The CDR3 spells CSVGTGGDYGYTF. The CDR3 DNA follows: TGCAGCGTTGGGACAGGGGGTGACTATGGCTACACCTTC.

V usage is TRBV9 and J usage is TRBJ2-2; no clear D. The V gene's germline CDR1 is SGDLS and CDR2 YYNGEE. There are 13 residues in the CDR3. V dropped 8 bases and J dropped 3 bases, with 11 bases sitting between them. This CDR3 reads CARSNAHTGELFF. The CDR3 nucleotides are TGTGCCAGGTCCAACGCACACACCGGGGAGCTGTTTTTT.

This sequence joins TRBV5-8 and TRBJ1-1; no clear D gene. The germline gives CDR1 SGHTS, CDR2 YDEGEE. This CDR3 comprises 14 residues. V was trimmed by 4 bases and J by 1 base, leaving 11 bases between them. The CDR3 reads CASSPGTGNTEAFF. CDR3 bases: TGTGCCAGCAGCCCCGGAACGGGGAACACTGAAGCTTTCTTT.

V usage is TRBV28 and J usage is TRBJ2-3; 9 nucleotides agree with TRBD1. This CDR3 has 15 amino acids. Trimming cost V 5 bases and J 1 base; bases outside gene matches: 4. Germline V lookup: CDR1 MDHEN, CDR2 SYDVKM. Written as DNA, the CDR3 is TGTGCCAGCAGTCCCTGGACAGGGGGCACAGATACGCAGTATTTT. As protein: CASSPWTGGTDTQYF.

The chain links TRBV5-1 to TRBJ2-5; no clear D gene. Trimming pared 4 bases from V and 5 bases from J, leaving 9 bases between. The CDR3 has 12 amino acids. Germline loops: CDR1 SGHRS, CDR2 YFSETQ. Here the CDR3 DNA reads TGCGCCAGCAGCACTATAGGGGAGACCCAGTACTTC. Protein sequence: CASSTIGETQYF.

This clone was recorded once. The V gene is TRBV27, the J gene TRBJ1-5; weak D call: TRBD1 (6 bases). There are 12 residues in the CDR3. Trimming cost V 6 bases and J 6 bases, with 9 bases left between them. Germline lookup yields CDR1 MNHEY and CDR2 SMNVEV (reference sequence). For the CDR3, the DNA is TGTGCCAGCAGACAGGGTACTCAGCCCCAGCATTTT. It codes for CASRQGTQPQHF.

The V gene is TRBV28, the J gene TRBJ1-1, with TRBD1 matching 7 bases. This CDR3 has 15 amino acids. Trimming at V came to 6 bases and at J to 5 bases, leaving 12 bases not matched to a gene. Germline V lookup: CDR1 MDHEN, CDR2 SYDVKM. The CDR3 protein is CASSPTGEERTEAFF. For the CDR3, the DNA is TGTGCCAGCAGCCCTACAGGGGAGGAACGGACTGAAGCTTTCTTT.

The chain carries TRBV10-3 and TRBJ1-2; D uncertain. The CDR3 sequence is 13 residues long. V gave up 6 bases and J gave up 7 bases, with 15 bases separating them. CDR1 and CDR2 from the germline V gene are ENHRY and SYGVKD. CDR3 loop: CAISSDPRSGYTF. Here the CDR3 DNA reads TGTGCCATCAGCTCGGACCCTCGGAGTGGCTACACCTTC.